These 20 T cell receptor beta chains originate from one sample sequenced in a study of T-cell reconstitution after alpha-beta-depleted transplantation in children. For TCRbeta, the library was prepared with unique molecular identifiers. TCRdb reprocessed the PCR reads with MiXCR, giving one entry per CDR3 protein. The data contain 250,000 or so distinct CDR3 sequences, around 7.8% of them seen just once; the ten biggest clones take up about 6.4%. Sequenced material: PBMCs, mostly from graft donor cells, taken 180 days after TCRalphabeta/CD19-depleted stem cell transplant. Receptors were obtained from a male patient under 18 who had a stem cell transplant for acute lymphoblastic leukemia, so the T cells may come from the graft donor.

On this clonotype: A much larger clonotype is one base distant, so this may be a read error. The rearrangement links TRBV12-3 or TRBV12-4 to TRBJ2-4; 7 bases match TRBD1. This CDR3 region has 12 residues. Written as DNA, the CDR3 is TGTGCCAGCAGTTTCAGGGGGAACATGCAGTACTTC. Encoded protein: CASSFRGNMQYF.

This clonotype was detected ten times or more. The chain employs TRBV5-1 and TRBJ2-7, with 7 bases matching TRBD2. The CDR3 contains 16 residues. The V and J ends lost 3 bases and 7 bases, in that order; junction bases with no gene match: 16. CDR1 and CDR2 from the germline V gene are SGHRS and YFSETQ. Here the CDR3 reads CASSSLSGNDLGEQYF. The CDR3 nucleotides are TGCGCCAGCAGCTCCCTCAGCGGGAATGATCTGGGTGAGCAGTACTTC.

This clonotype showed up many times. The V gene is TRBV18, the J gene TRBJ1-5; TRBD1 aligns across 7 bases. CDR1 is KGHSH and CDR2 is LQKENI in the germline V gene. The trim removed 3 bases at V and 7 bases at J, leaving 3 bases unmatched. The CDR3 runs 13 residues. CDR3: CASSPSGGQPQHF. In DNA form, the CDR3 reads TGTGCCAGCTCACCCTCAGGGGGACAGCCCCAGCATTTT.

This clonotype was recorded at least ten times. The chain links TRBV6-2 or TRBV6-3 to TRBJ2-5, with no clear D. The CDR3 consists of 14 residues. V gave up 6 bases and J gave up 4 bases, with 15 bases separating them. Germline loops: CDR1 MNHEY, CDR2 SVGEGT. CDR3: CASRGIYTRETQYF. CDR3 sequence (DNA): TGTGCCAGCAGGGGGATCTATACCCGAGAGACCCAGTACTTC.

The sample holds many counts of this clonotype. The chain employs TRBV3-1 and TRBJ2-1, with 14 nucleotides matching TRBD2. The CDR3 consists of 13 residues. CDR1 and CDR2 from the germline V gene are LGHDT and YNNKEL (reference sequence). Trimming removed 8 bases from V and 7 bases from J; junction bases left unmatched: 1. CDR3: CASGLAGGNEQFF. CDR3 DNA sequence: TGTGCCAGCGGACTAGCGGGAGGTAATGAGCAGTTCTTC.

This clonotype came up many times. V and J are TRBV5-1 and TRBJ1-1; D remains unclear. CDR1 is SGHRS and CDR2 is YFSETQ in the germline V gene. The CDR3 consists of 14 residues. Trimming took off 0 bases at V and 1 base at J, with 7 bases between the two ends. The CDR3 here is CASSLDTSNTEAFF. The CDR3 DNA sequence: TGCGCCAGCAGCTTGGACACCTCGAACACTGAAGCTTTCTTT.

This clonotype was found many times. The rearrangement joins TRBV5-1 to TRBJ1-6; 7 bases fit TRBD1. CDR1 SGHRS and CDR2 YFSETQ come from the germline V gene. Trimming cost V 4 bases and J 7 bases; bases outside gene matches: 8. The CDR3 totals 15 residues. The CDR3 bases are TGCGCCAGCAGCCTGCAGGGGGGCGGAAATTCACCCCTCCACTTT. Amino acid sequence: CASSLQGGGNSPLHF.

The chain has TRBV12-3 or TRBV12-4 and TRBJ1-2; tentatively, D is TRBD1 (5 bases). The CDR3 length is 15 residues. Trimming pared 3 bases from V and 0 bases from J, leaving 11 bases between. CDR3 in DNA: TGTGCCAGCAGTTTCAGGGCCTCAGCTAACTATGGCTACACCTTC. Residues: CASSFRASANYGYTF.

This clonotype was counted ten times or more. The chain carries TRBV5-1 and TRBJ2-7; possible D gene TRBD2, 5 bases. From germline, CDR1 is SGHRS and CDR2 YFSETQ. The CDR3 is made up of 12 amino acids. V was clipped by 4 bases and J by 5 bases, with 10 bases between them. CDR3 nucleotide sequence: TGCGCCAGCAGCGCGCTCGGGAACGAGCAGTACTTC. Translating gives CASSALGNEQYF.

This clonotype was counted at least ten times. CDR3 residues: CASSQVITGYEQYF. The CDR3 DNA sequence: TGTGCCAGCAGCCAAGTGATTACCGGTTACGAGCAGTACTTC. The chain has TRBV3-1 and TRBJ2-7; D not certain. This CDR3 comprises 14 residues. Germline values: CDR1 LGHDT, CDR2 YNNKEL (reference sequence). Trimming shortened V by 1 base and J by 4 bases, and 11 bases separated the two germline ends.

This clonotype was detected ten times or more. This chain uses TRBV7-9 with TRBJ2-2, with 7 bases fitting TRBD1. Germline loops: CDR1 SEHNR, CDR2 FQNEAQ (reference sequence). J gave up 2 bases and V 5 bases, and 8 bases lay outside the gene matches. CDR3 length equals 16 residues. The CDR3 here is CASSPYRGINTGELFF. CDR3 bases: TGTGCCAGCAGCCCGTACAGGGGTATAAACACCGGGGAGCTGTTTTTT.

This clonotype appeared many times. The chain joins TRBV29-1 to TRBJ2-7, with TRBD1 as a possible D gene (5 bases). Germline V gene data show CDR1 as SQVTM and CDR2 as ANQGSEA. V was shortened by 7 bases and J by 2 bases, with 12 bases between the two germline ends. This CDR3 region has 12 residues. In DNA form, the CDR3 reads TGCAGCGGTACAGGTTCCGCCTACGAGCAGTACTTC. Amino acid sequence: CSGTGSAYEQYF.

Ten or more counts support this clonotype. The rearrangement joins TRBV28 to TRBJ1-2; possibly TRBD1 for D (5 bases). V gave up 4 bases and J gave up 4 bases, with 7 bases separating them. Germline CDR1 MDHEN, CDR2 SYDVKM. The CDR3 is 12 residues long. The DNA for the CDR3 is TGTGCCAGCAGTTCCCAGGGCTATGGCTACACCTTC. It encodes CASSSQGYGYTF.

This clonotype showed up many times. The CDR3 does not close with the conserved phenylalanine or tryptophan, likely indicating a read error. Because the CDR3's place on the DNA is in doubt, the DNA is left out and the CDR3 is given as listed by TCRdb. The chain combines TRBV6-1 with TRBJ1-1. The CDR3 is 8 residues long, counting both termini. Germline V CDR1 and CDR2: MNHNS, SASEGT. The CDR3 here is CASSEAAS.

This clonotype was seen ten or more times. CDR3 protein: CASSQPEGNYGYTF. The CDR3 coding sequence is TGTGCCAGCAGCCAGCCAGAGGGGAACTATGGCTACACCTTC. The chain couples TRBV7-2 to TRBJ1-2; possibly TRBD1 for D (5 bases). Germline CDR1 reads SGHTA; CDR2 reads FQGNSA. V was shortened by 5 bases and J by 2 bases, with 12 bases between the two germline ends. This CDR3 is built from 14 residues.

This clonotype appeared many times. The chain is built from TRBV20-1 and TRBJ1-2, with a possible D match to TRBD1 (6 bases). Between the trimmed V and J ends, which lost 3 bases and 7 bases, there was a span of 18 bases. Germline V gene sequence: CDR1 DFQATT, CDR2 SNEGSKA (reference sequence). This CDR3 contains 14 residues. CDR3 sequence reads: CSASPRQGIGGYTF. The CDR3 nucleotides read TGCAGTGCTAGTCCCCGGCAGGGGATCGGTGGCTACACCTTC.

This clonotype occurred many times. V usage is TRBV7-2 and J usage is TRBJ2-5, with a weak D call TRBD2 (6 bases). This CDR3 has 16 amino acids. The germline V gene has CDR1 SGHTA and CDR2 FQGNSA. Trimming took off 8 bases at V and 0 bases at J, with 19 bases between the two ends. The DNA for the CDR3 is TGTGCCAGCCGCCCCGTCGAGGGAGGATACCAAGAGACCCAGTACTTC. Amino acid sequence: CASRPVEGGYQETQYF.

This clonotype was detected many times. The gene calls are TRBV20-1 and TRBJ2-7; possible D gene TRBD2, 6 bases. CDR1 is DFQATT and CDR2 is SNEGSKA in the germline V gene (reference sequence). V was trimmed by 3 bases and J by 4 bases, leaving 13 bases between them. This CDR3 spans 13 amino acids. The DNA for the CDR3 is TGCAGTGCTAGCGGCGGGAAAGGGTACGAGCAGTACTTC. It encodes CSASGGKGYEQYF.

This clonotype occurred many times. This chain joins TRBV5-6 and TRBJ2-7; D unresolved. V gave up 4 bases and J gave up 3 bases, with 14 bases separating them. In germline, CDR1 is SGHDT, CDR2 YYEEEE. The CDR3 runs to 14 residues. DNA of the CDR3: TGTGCCAGCAGCCCCACGCGGTTTGTCTACGAGCAGTACTTC. Translated, it gives CASSPTRFVYEQYF. Drawing the rest from reference TRBV5-6 and TRBJ2-7, the complete variable domain is DAGVTQSPTHLIKTRGQQVTLRCSPKSGHDTVSWYQQALGQGPQFIFQYYEEEERQRGNFPDRFSGHQFPNYSSELNVNALLLGDSALYLCASSPTRFVYEQYFGPGTRLTVT.

Only a few counts were recorded for this clonotype. V usage is TRBV7-6 and J usage is TRBJ1-2; 8 bases fit TRBD1. The CDR3 contains 16 residues. Trimming cost V 1 base and J 8 bases; bases outside gene matches: 12. The germline CDR1 and CDR2 sequences are SGHVS and FNYEAQ. The CDR3 nucleotides are TGTGCCAGCAGCTTAGGCGCCACCGGGACAGGTGGCGGCTACACCTTC. Translated, it gives CASSLGATGTGGGYTF.